These 28 T cell receptor beta chains were all obtained from the same sample, sequenced in a study of T cells expressing NK-cell markers. TCRdb re-called the 5' RACE reads and shows each CDR3 protein once, DNA omitted. Its listing shows about 370,000 distinct CDR3 sequences. The specimen was blood T cells: a sorted CD56 or NKG2C T cell subset, CD4+ or CD8+ T cells, or bulk PBMC T cells (not recorded which). The source is a woman aged 45-60 years in good health.

CDR3 region: CASSSPGRSEQFF. V is TRBV7-6 and J is TRBJ2-1. The germline V gene encodes CDR1 SGHVS and CDR2 FNYEAQ. The CDR3 extends over 13 amino acids.

The rearrangement links TRBV10-3 to TRBJ2-5. The germline V gene has CDR1 ENHRY and CDR2 SYGVKD. The CDR3 spans 11 residues. The chain's CDR3 is CAISDLMGQYF.

V is TRBV10-2 and J is TRBJ2-3; checking the TCRdb D call of TRBD2 is not possible without DNA. CDR1 and CDR2 (germline): WSHSY, SAAADI. The CDR3 totals 14 residues. This chain's CDR3 is CASRSSGTTDTQYF.

The chain has TRBV15 and TRBJ2-1; TCRdb proposes TRBD2, but this gene call is untestable without DNA. This CDR3 is built from 16 residues. CDR1 and CDR2 from the germline V gene are LNHNV and YYDKDF (reference sequence). This CDR3 reads CATTAGAGASVGEQFF.

V and J are TRBV7-9 and TRBJ2-1; TCRdb calls TRBD2, which cannot be checked without DNA. This CDR3 is built from 16 residues. Per the germline V gene, CDR1 is SEHNR and CDR2 is FQNEAQ (reference sequence). CDR3 sequence: CASSTRLAGRHNEQFF.

This chain links TRBV5-6 with TRBJ1-2. The V gene's germline CDR1 is SGHDT and CDR2 YYEEEE. The CDR3 has 13 amino acids. The CDR3 spells CASSLEGDYGYTF. Drawing the rest from reference TRBV5-6 and TRBJ1-2, the complete variable domain is DAGVTQSPTHLIKTRGQQVTLRCSPKSGHDTVSWYQQALGQGPQFIFQYYEEEERQRGNFPDRFSGHQFPNYSSELNVNALLLGDSALYLCASSLEGDYGYTFGSGTRLTVV.

The J gene is TRBJ2-1, the V gene TRBV3-1. The CDR3 spans 14 residues. Germline V lookup: CDR1 LGHDT, CDR2 YNNKEL (reference sequence). CDR3 protein: CASSQDPRDNEQFF.

The rearrangement uses TRBV5-1 and TRBJ2-1; checking the TCRdb D call of TRBD2 is not possible without DNA. Germline V gene lookup returns CDR1 SGHRS and CDR2 YFSETQ. There are 15 residues in the CDR3. CDR3 sequence reads: CASSPDQRTYNEQFF. The full variable domain, its missing parts supplied by reference TRBV5-1 and TRBJ2-1, is KAGVTQTPRYLIKTRGQQVTLSCSPISGHRSVSWYQQTPGQGLQFLFEYFSETQRNKGNFPGRFSGRQFSNSRSEMNVSTLELGDSALYLCASSPDQRTYNEQFFGPGTRLTVL.

The J gene is TRBJ2-5, the V gene TRBV11-2; TCRdb's D call of TRBD2 is untestable without DNA. Germline values: CDR1 SGHAT, CDR2 FQNNGV. The CDR3 totals 14 residues. CDR3: CASSLDGRVKTQYF.

J is TRBJ2-3 and V is TRBV5-1; TCRdb returns TRBD1, unconfirmable since there is no DNA. CDR3 size: 15 residues. Germline V gives CDR1 SGHRS, CDR2 YFSETQ. This CDR3 reads CASSPPGRGSDTQYF.

The genes are TRBV6-5 and TRBJ1-1; TCRdb's D gene call, TRBD1, goes unchecked for lack of DNA. Germline CDR1 MNHEY, CDR2 SVGAGI. The CDR3 sequence is 16 residues long. CDR3 residues: CASNKWGGAEGTEAFF.

The J gene is TRBJ2-3, the V gene TRBV12-3 or TRBV12-4; there is no DNA to check the TCRdb D call of TRBD2. The CDR3 contains 17 residues. The CDR3 reads CASSLALAGGPKDTQYF.

The V gene is TRBV6-5, the J gene TRBJ2-3; checking the TCRdb D call of TRBD1 is not possible without DNA. The length of the CDR3 is 14 residues. Germline assignment: CDR1 MNHEY and CDR2 SVGAGI. The CDR3 protein is CASRQGTDTDTQYF.

The V and J genes are TRBV7-6 and TRBJ2-2; TCRdb calls TRBD2, which cannot be checked without DNA. Germline V gives CDR1 SGHVS, CDR2 FNYEAQ. This CDR3 is built from 17 residues. CDR3 sequence reads: CASSLASSGKNTGELFF.

V and J are TRBV7-3 and TRBJ2-3. Germline CDR1 and CDR2: SGHTA and FQGTGA. The CDR3 loop spans 15 amino acids. CDR3 region: CASSLAGGYTDTQYF.

The chain couples TRBV20-1 to TRBJ2-3. CDR1 is DFQATT, CDR2 SNEGSKA, per germline (reference sequence). This CDR3 is 15 amino acids long. The CDR3 loop reads CSARDLTRSTDTQYF.

This sequence joins TRBV19 and TRBJ2-1; without DNA, the TCRdb call of TRBD2 cannot be checked. In germline, CDR1 is LNHDA, CDR2 SQIVND (reference sequence). The CDR3 totals 17 residues. The CDR3 loop reads CASSMIPLAGPYNEQFF.

The chain recombines TRBV12-3 or TRBV12-4 with TRBJ2-3; TCRdb calls TRBD1, which cannot be checked without DNA. This CDR3 has 15 residues. CDR3 in amino acids: CASRDRQGRTDTQYF.

This rearrangement joins TRBV20-1 to TRBJ2-1. The germline gives CDR1 DFQATT, CDR2 SNEGSKA (reference sequence). The CDR3 length is 12 residues. The CDR3 here is CSARKGMNEQFF.

This sequence joins TRBV5-1 and TRBJ2-3; absent DNA, TCRdb's TRBD2 call cannot be checked. The CDR3 runs to 16 residues. Germline values: CDR1 SGHRS, CDR2 YFSETQ. The CDR3 spells CASSPRMTSGSDTQYF.

This CDR3 is CASSQEGRGNTGELFF. V is TRBV4-2 and J is TRBJ2-2; TCRdb names TRBD1, which stays unverified in the absence of DNA. The germline CDR1 and CDR2 sequences are LGHNA and YNFKEQ. The CDR3 consists of 16 residues.

The chain carries TRBV5-1 and TRBJ2-1; the D gene TCRdb calls, TRBD2, cannot be checked with no DNA. From germline, CDR1 is SGHRS and CDR2 YFSETQ. This CDR3 is 15 amino acids long. CDR3 loop: CASSLQAGAVDEQFF.

V is TRBV12-3 or TRBV12-4 and J is TRBJ2-1. There are 15 residues in the CDR3. CDR3 loop: CASSLSRDSYNEQFF.

CDR3 region: CASSFPGMNTEAFF. The rearrangement links TRBV11-2 to TRBJ1-1; the TCRdb call, TRBD1, lacks DNA for checking. Per the germline V gene, CDR1 is SGHAT and CDR2 is FQNNGV. This CDR3 spans 14 amino acids. Supplemented by reference TRBV11-2 and TRBJ1-1, the full variable domain reads EAGVAQSPRYKIIEKRQSVAFWCNPISGHATLYWYQQILGQGPKLLIQFQNNGVVDDSQLPKDRFSAERLKGVDSTLKIQPAKLEDSAVYLCASSFPGMNTEAFFGQGTRLTVV.

This chain uses TRBV3-1 with TRBJ2-7; TCRdb designates TRBD1, a call that cannot be tested without DNA. The length of the CDR3 is 15 residues. CDR1 is LGHDT, CDR2 YNNKEL, per germline (reference sequence). The CDR3 spells CASSQAPVVSYEQYF.

The chain employs TRBV20-1 and TRBJ2-2; lacking DNA, the TRBD1 call made by TCRdb goes unchecked. CDR1 and CDR2 from the germline V gene are DFQATT and SNEGSKA (reference sequence). The CDR3 is 14 amino acids. CDR3 in amino acids: CSATDRPGTGELFF.

The chain joins TRBV7-9 to TRBJ2-2; TCRdb's D call, TRBD1, is unchecked because there is no DNA. The CDR3 sequence is 17 residues long. The germline gives CDR1 SEHNR, CDR2 FQNEAQ (reference sequence). The CDR3 spells CASSSSRTGAHTGELFF. The whole variable domain, remainder taken from reference TRBV7-9 and TRBJ2-2, is DTGVSQNPRHKITKRGQNVTFRCDPISEHNRLYWYRQTLGQGPEFLTYFQNEAQLEKSRLLSDRFSAERPKGSFSTLEIQRTEQGDSAMYLCASSSSRTGAHTGELFFGEGSRLTVL.

The chain carries TRBV3-1 and TRBJ2-7. This CDR3 spans 14 amino acids. The V gene's germline CDR1 is LGHDT and CDR2 YNNKEL (reference sequence). The CDR3 sequence is CASSQATSFSEQYF.